This T cell receptor (beta chain) comes out of a study of blood T cell repertoires in COVID-19. Study summary: Samples came from the United States, Italy and Spain, spanning acute and convalescent COVID-19. In each case, the material was cDNA or gDNA derived from T cells, B-cell-depleted T cells, or PBMCs.

Method: immunoSEQ multiplex PCR; TCRdb's copy keeps in-frame clones and lacks some. This table has 340,000 or so clones, around 88% appearing once. CDR1 MNHEY and CDR2 SMNVEV come from the germline V gene (reference sequence). The CDR3 runs 21 residues. Trimming pared 5 bases from V and 0 bases from J, leaving 28 bases between. V gene TRBV27 combines with J gene TRBJ1-4; tentative D call: TRBD1 (6 bases). What was sequenced was peripheral blood. The sequence was collected from a man aged 25-45 years with active or convalescent COVID-19. CDR3 residues: CASSPSRFGQRTNATNEKLFF. CDR3 sequence (DNA): TGTGCCAGCAGTCCGAGCCGCTTTGGACAGCGGACCAATGCAACTAATGAAAAACTGTTTTTT.